The 16 T cell receptor beta chains in this list originate from one sample, sequenced in a study of glioma-infiltrating T cells after dendritic cell vaccination. Clones were read by immunoSEQ multiplex PCR, and TCRdb kept only the in-frame ones, dropping some. The profile covers tens of thousands of clones, with 85% to 90% appearing a single time and around 2.9% taken by the ten largest. The sample was blood, taken before dendritic cell vaccination. These TCRs come from a human donor with glioblastoma.

The rearrangement joins TRBV29-1 to TRBJ2-1; D not resolved. V was cut by 4 bases and J by 5 bases, with 12 bases left in between. The CDR3 has 13 amino acids. The germline V gene encodes CDR1 SQVTM and CDR2 ANQGSEA. This chain's CDR3 is CSVVRNNDNEQFF. The CDR3 nucleotides are TGCAGCGTTGTGCGGAACAATGACAATGAGCAGTTCTTC.

This chain uses TRBV12-5 with TRBJ2-1, with D possibly TRBD1 on 6 matching bases. Germline values: CDR1 LGHNT, CDR2 FRNRAP. This CDR3 region has 13 residues. V was trimmed by 5 bases and J by 4 bases, leaving 9 bases between them. The CDR3 loop reads CASGATGYNEQFF. For the CDR3, the DNA is TGTGCTAGTGGTGCCACAGGGTACAATGAGCAGTTCTTC.

The J gene is TRBJ2-7, the V gene TRBV27, with D tentatively TRBD2 (7 bases). Germline assignment: CDR1 MNHEY and CDR2 SMNVEV (reference sequence). The CDR3 runs to 14 residues. V was shortened by 5 bases and J by 1 base, with 12 bases between the two germline ends. CDR3 in amino acids: CASSNAGASYEQYF. CDR3 DNA sequence: TGTGCCAGCAGTAACGCGGGGGCTTCCTACGAGCAGTACTTC.

The chain recombines TRBV6-7 with TRBJ2-5; 8 nucleotides line up with TRBD2. TRBV6-7 is an open reading frame whose function is uncertain. This CDR3 has 15 amino acids. V shed 2 bases and J 4 bases; nucleotides not matched to a gene: 6. The chain's CDR3 is CASSYPGGLLETQYF. CDR3 bases: TGTGCCAGCAGTTACCCGGGGGGGCTTCTAGAGACCCAGTACTTC.

This clone was recorded only once. The rearrangement links TRBV4-2 to TRBJ2-3; 9 bases match TRBD2. CDR3 size: 15 residues. CDR1 is LGHNA and CDR2 is YNFKEQ in the germline V gene. J was trimmed by 5 bases and V by 6 bases; bases with no gene match: 9. The CDR3 nucleotides read TGTGCCAGCAGACGGGTAGCGGGGGCGAAAGATACGCAGTATTTT. It translates to CASRRVAGAKDTQYF.

The chain joins TRBV19 to TRBJ2-3; TRBD2 might be the D (5 bases). V was pared by 2 bases and J by 6 bases, with 24 bases between. The CDR3 is 18 amino acids. Per the germline V gene, CDR1 is LNHDA and CDR2 is SQIVND (reference sequence). The CDR3 sequence is CASSISHQRLSGEDTQYF. As DNA, the CDR3 is TGTGCCAGTAGTATATCACATCAGAGACTAAGCGGAGAGGATACGCAGTATTTT.

The chain carries TRBV7-7 and TRBJ2-5; 7 nucleotides line up with TRBD1. Germline assignment: CDR1 SSHAT and CDR2 FNYEAQ (reference sequence). The junction had 7 bases not matched to a gene; V was cut back by 1 base and J by 5 bases. This CDR3 spans 15 amino acids. The CDR3 is CASSLDGTEGETQYF. For the CDR3, the DNA is TGTGCCAGCAGCTTAGACGGGACAGAGGGGGAGACCCAGTACTTC. Full variable domain (remainder filled in from reference TRBV7-7 and TRBJ2-5): GAGVSQSPRYKVTKRGQDVTLRCDPISSHATLYWYQQALGQGPEFLTYFNYEAQPDKSGLPSDRFSAERPEGSISTLTIQRTEQRDSAMYRCASSLDGTEGETQYFGPGTRLLVL.

The rearrangement links TRBV5-1 to TRBJ1-5, with D unclear. CDR3 length equals 13 residues. Germline loops: CDR1 SGHRS, CDR2 YFSETQ. The germline V and J ends were trimmed by 6 bases and 6 bases, with 13 bases remaining between them. CDR3 sequence: CASTKGEGQPQHF. The CDR3 DNA reads TGCGCCAGCACGAAGGGCGAGGGTCAGCCCCAGCATTTT.

This rearrangement joins TRBV4-3 to TRBJ1-2; 9 nucleotides line up with TRBD1. Trimming cost V 4 bases and J 3 bases; bases outside gene matches: 6. The germline V gene encodes CDR1 LGHNA and CDR2 YSLEER. CDR3 length: 15 residues. CDR3 sequence: CASSLTGGDYYGYTF. The CDR3, as DNA: TGCGCCAGCAGCCTAACAGGGGGCGATTACTATGGCTACACCTTC.

The chain couples TRBV10-2 to TRBJ2-2, with D possibly matching TRBD2 (5 bases). V was pared by 8 bases and J by 5 bases, with 18 bases between. Germline values: CDR1 WSHSY, CDR2 SAAADI. The CDR3 contains 15 residues. CDR3 residues: CASSLKGVATGELFF. The CDR3 DNA reads as TGCGCCAGCTCCTTGAAGGGAGTGGCAACCGGGGAGCTGTTTTTT.

The chain combines TRBV7-2 with TRBJ2-1; 10 bases align to TRBD1. The CDR3 length is 14 residues. The germline CDR1 and CDR2 sequences are SGHTA and FQGNSA. V lost 3 bases and J lost 7; bases outside the gene matches: 3. The CDR3 here is CASSLGQGTNEQFF. The CDR3 DNA reads TGTGCCAGCAGCTTGGGACAGGGGACGAATGAGCAGTTCTTC.

V is TRBV19 and J is TRBJ1-1; D may be TRBD1 (6 bases). V shed 4 bases and J shed 4 bases, with 10 bases lying between them. Germline V lookup: CDR1 LNHDA, CDR2 SQIVND (reference sequence). The CDR3 has 13 residues. The CDR3: CASSTTGSTEAFF. As DNA, the CDR3 is TGTGCCAGTAGTACCACAGGGAGCACTGAAGCTTTCTTT.

The chain joins TRBV14 to TRBJ2-3; 10 bases are shared with TRBD2. Losses at the gene ends were 8 bases for V and 7 bases for J; bases not matched to a gene: 6. The germline V gene has CDR1 SGHDN and CDR2 FVKESK. CDR3 size: 13 residues. The CDR3 sequence is CASRLAGVYTQYF. CDR3 coding DNA: TGTGCCAGCCGACTAGCGGGTGTTTATACGCAGTATTTT.

As for this clone: The germline gene is not matched at one end of the junction; a read error may be the cause. The gene calls are TRBV4-1 and TRBJ1-2; TRBD1 agrees at 7 bases. CDR3 size: 14 residues. From germline, CDR1 is MGHRA and CDR2 YSYEKL. CDR3 amino acids: CASSQASTGRPTPF. The CDR3 DNA is TGCGCCAGCAGCCAAGCGTCGACAGGGCGTCCTACACCCTTC.

This rearrangement joins TRBV6-1 to TRBJ1-2; TRBD1 might be the D (6 bases). The CDR3 sequence is 14 residues long. Per the germline V gene, CDR1 is MNHNS and CDR2 is SASEGT. V lost 5 bases and J 6 bases, leaving 16 bases between the germline ends. The CDR3, as DNA: TGTGCCAGCAGTACCCGGGGGGCAGAGGATGGCTACACCTTC. It specifies CASSTRGAEDGYTF.

This clone was seen only a few times. The chain combines TRBV15 with TRBJ2-1; 11 bases map to TRBD2. The length of the CDR3 is 17 residues. The germline V gene encodes CDR1 LNHNV and CDR2 YYDKDF (reference sequence). V lost 8 bases and J lost 0; bases outside the gene matches: 9. In DNA form, the CDR3 reads TGTGCCACCCGTCGGTCTAGCGGGAGGAACTCCTACAATGAGCAGTTCTTC. Translating it yields CATRRSSGRNSYNEQFF.